This is a list of T cell receptor beta chains from one sample in a study of control samples from healthy donors and cancer patients. Sequencing was performed with immunoSEQ multiplex PCR; in TCRdb, only in-frame clones are kept and a portion is missing. The profile shows 150,000 to 200,000 clones, 91% of them singletons. Sequenced input: blood. These receptors were obtained from a woman aged 25 to 39 in good health. The CDR3 runs from the conserved cysteine through the conserved F or W. A D gene is named only where the DNA matches it firmly. Part of the rows lack a size; the others show once, few, many or a class for expanded clones.

d_gene	v_gene	j_gene	abundance	len	CDR3nt	CDR3aa
TRBD1	TRBV9	TRBJ1-2	-	15	TGTGCCAGCAGCCCGGGACAGGGGTCGGACTATGGCTACACCTTC	CASSPGQGSDYGYTF
-	TRBV5-6	TRBJ1-5	-	14	TGTGCCAGCAGCTTGGGGCTGCTGAATCAGCCCCAGCATTTT	CASSLGLLNQPQHF
TRBD1	TRBV5-1	TRBJ2-2	-	15	TGCGCCAGCAGCTTGTCCCAGGGGGCGAACGGGGAGCTGTTTTTT	CASSLSQGANGELFF
-	TRBV3-1/TRBV3-2	TRBJ2-7	-	14	TGTGCCAGCAGCCCCCGGGACTCCTCCTACGAGCAGTACTTC	CASSPRDSSYEQYF
TRBD1	TRBV5-1	TRBJ1-1	-	12	TGCGCCAGCAGCAGACAGGGGGCGGAAGCTTTCTTT	CASSRQGAEAFF
-	TRBV7-7	TRBJ2-3	-	14	TGTGCCAGCAGCTTAGCGGGGGACACAGATACGCAGTATTTT	CASSLAGDTDTQYF
TRBD1	TRBV5-1	TRBJ1-1	-	13	TGCGCCAGCAGCTCCCGGGACAGCGCTGAAGCTTTCTTT	CASSSRDSAEAFF
-	TRBV7-9	TRBJ2-2	-	15	TGTGCCAGCAGCTTAGCGGGGGGGAACACCGGGGAGCTGTTTTTT	CASSLAGGNTGELFF
-	TRBV12-3/TRBV12-4	TRBJ1-5	few	12	TGTGCCAGCAGTTTACCGTATCAGCCCCAGCATTTT	CASSLPYQPQHF
TRBD2	TRBV15	TRBJ2-7	-	15	TGTGCCACCAGCAGACCACTAGCGGGAGTCGCTGAGCAGTACTTC	CATSRPLAGVAEQYF
-	TRBV2	TRBJ1-5	once	13	TGTGCCAGCCGGGGTTTTAGCAATCAGCCCCAGCATTTT	CASRGFSNQPQHF
TRBD2	TRBV7-9	TRBJ2-1	-	14	TGTGCCAGCAGCTACCGACTAGCGGACAATGAGCAGTTCTTC	CASSYRLADNEQFF
-	TRBV5-1	TRBJ2-1	-	16	TGCGCCAGCAGCCCCGGTAGCGCCCGCTCCTACAATGAGCAGTTCTTC	CASSPGSARSYNEQFF
TRBD1	TRBV4-2	TRBJ2-7	-	15	TGTGCCAGCAGCTCCTCCGGGACAGGGGGAAACGAGCAGTACTTC	CASSSSGTGGNEQYF
-	TRBV19	TRBJ1-2	once	13	TGTGCCAGTAGATTCAGGGAAGGAGATGGCTACACCTTC	CASRFREGDGYTF
TRBD2	TRBV4-2	TRBJ2-3	-	16	TGTGCCAGCAGCCAAGATCCCGGGAGGGCCTCAGATACGCAGTATTTT	CASSQDPGRASDTQYF